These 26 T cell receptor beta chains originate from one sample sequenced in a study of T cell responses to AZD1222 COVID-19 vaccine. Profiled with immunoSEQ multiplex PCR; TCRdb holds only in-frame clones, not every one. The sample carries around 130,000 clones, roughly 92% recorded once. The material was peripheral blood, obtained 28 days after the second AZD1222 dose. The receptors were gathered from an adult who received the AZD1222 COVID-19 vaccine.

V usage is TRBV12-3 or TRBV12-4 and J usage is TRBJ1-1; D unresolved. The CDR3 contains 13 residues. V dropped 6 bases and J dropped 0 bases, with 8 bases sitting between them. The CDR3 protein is CASRVRLNTEAFF. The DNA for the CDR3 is TGTGCCAGCAGAGTAAGACTGAACACTGAAGCTTTCTTT.

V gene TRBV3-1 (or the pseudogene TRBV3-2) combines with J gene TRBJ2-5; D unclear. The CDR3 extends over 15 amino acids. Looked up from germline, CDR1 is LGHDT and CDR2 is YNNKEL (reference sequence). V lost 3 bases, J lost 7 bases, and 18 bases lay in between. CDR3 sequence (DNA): TGTGCCAGCAGCCATTCCCCCCAAGGCACCGGGACCCAGTACTTC. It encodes CASSHSPQGTGTQYF.

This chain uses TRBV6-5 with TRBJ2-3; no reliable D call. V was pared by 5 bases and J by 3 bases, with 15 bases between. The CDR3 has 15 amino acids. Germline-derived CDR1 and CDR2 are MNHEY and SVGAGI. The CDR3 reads CASSRLRGSTDTQYF. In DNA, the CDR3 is TGTGCCAGCAGTAGACTCAGAGGCAGTACAGATACGCAGTATTTT.

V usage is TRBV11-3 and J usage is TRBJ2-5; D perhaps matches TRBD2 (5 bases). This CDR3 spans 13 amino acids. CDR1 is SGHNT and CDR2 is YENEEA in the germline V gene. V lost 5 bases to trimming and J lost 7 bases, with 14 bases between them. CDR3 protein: CASSATVRGTQYF. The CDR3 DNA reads TGTGCCAGCAGCGCAACCGTCCGGGGGACCCAGTACTTC.

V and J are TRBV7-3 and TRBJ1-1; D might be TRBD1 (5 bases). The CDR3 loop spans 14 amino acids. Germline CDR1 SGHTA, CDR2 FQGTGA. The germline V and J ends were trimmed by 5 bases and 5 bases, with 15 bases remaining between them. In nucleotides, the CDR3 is TGTGCCAGCAGCGCCCGCGGGGGTACAACTGAAGCTTTCTTT. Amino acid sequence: CASSARGGTTEAFF.

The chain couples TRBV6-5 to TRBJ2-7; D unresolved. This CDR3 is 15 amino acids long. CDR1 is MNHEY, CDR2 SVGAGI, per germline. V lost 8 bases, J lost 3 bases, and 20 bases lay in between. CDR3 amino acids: CASAVLLGRNYEQYF. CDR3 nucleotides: TGTGCCAGCGCCGTTCTTTTAGGCAGGAACTACGAGCAGTACTTC.

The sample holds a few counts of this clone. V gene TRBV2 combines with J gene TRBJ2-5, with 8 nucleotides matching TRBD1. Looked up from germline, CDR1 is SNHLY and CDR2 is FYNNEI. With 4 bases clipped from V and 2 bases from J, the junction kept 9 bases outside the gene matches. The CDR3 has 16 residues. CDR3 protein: CASSGRTGFGQETQYF. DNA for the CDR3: TGTGCCAGCAGTGGAAGGACAGGGTTCGGTCAAGAGACCCAGTACTTC.

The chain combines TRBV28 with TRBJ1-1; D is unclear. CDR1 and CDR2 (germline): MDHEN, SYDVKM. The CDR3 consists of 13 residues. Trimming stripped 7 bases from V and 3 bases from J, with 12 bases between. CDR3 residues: CASTAPSDTEAFF. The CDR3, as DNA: TGTGCCAGCACGGCCCCATCGGACACTGAAGCTTTCTTT. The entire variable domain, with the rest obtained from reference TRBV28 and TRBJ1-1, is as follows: DVKVTQSSRYLVKRTGEKVFLECVQDMDHENMFWYRQDPGLGLRLIYFSYDVKMKEKGDIPEGYSVSREKKERFSLILESASTNQTSMYLCASTAPSDTEAFFGQGTRLTVV.

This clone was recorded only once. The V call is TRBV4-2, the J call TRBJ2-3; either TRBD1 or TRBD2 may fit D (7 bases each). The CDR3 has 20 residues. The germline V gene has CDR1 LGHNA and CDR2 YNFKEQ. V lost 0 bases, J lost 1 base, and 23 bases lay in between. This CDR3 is CASSQDAGGAAGVGTDTQYF. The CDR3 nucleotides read TGTGCCAGCAGCCAAGATGCAGGGGGGGCGGCGGGGGTTGGCACAGATACGCAGTATTTT.

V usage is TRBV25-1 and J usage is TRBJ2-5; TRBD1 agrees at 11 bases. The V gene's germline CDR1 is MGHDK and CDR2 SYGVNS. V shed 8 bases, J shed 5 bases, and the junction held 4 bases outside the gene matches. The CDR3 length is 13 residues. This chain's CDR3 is CASDGTGGETQYF. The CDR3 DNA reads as TGTGCCAGCGACGGGACAGGGGGGGAGACCCAGTACTTC. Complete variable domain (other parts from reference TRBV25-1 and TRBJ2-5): EADIYQTPRYLVIGTGKKITLECSQTMGHDKMYWYQQDPGMELHLIHYSYGVNSTEKGDLSSESTVSRIRTEHFPLTLESARPSHTSQYLCASDGTGGETQYFGPGTRLLVL.

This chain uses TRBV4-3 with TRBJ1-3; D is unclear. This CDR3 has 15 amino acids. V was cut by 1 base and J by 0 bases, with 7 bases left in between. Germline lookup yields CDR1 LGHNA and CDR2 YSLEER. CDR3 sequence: CASSQGRLSGNTIYF. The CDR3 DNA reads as TGCGCCAGCAGCCAAGGACGGCTCTCTGGAAACACCATATATTTT.

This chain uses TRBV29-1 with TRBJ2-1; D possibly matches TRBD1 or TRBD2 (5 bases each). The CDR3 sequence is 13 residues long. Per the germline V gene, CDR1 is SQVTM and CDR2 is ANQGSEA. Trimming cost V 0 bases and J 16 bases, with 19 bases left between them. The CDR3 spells CSVEDLGVISGFF. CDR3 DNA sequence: TGCAGCGTTGAAGATTTGGGGGTTATCTCCGGATTCTTC.

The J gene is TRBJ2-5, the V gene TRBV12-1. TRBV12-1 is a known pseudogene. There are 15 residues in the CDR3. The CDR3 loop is CASSSWVRCQETQYF. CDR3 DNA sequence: TGTGCCAGCAGCAGCTGGGTCCGGTGTCAAGAGACCCAGTACTTC.

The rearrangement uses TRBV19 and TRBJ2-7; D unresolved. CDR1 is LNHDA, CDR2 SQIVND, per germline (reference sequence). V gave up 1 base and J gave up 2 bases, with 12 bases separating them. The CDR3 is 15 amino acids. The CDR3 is CASSIARTPPYEQYF. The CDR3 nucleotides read TGTGCCAGTAGTATAGCACGAACCCCCCCCTACGAGCAGTACTTC.

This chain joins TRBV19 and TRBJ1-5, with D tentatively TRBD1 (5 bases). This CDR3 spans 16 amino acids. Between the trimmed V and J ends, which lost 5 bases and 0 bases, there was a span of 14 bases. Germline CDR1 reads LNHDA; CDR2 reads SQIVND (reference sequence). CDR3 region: CASSRDGNLSNQPQHF. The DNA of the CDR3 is TGTGCCAGTAGTCGGGACGGAAATCTTAGCAATCAGCCCCAGCATTTT. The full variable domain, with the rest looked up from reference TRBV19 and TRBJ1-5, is DGGITQSPKYLFRKEGQNVTLSCEQNLNHDAMYWYRQDPGQGLRLIYYSQIVNDFQKGDIAEGYSVSREKKESFPLTVTSAQKNPTAFYLCASSRDGNLSNQPQHFGDGTRLSIL.

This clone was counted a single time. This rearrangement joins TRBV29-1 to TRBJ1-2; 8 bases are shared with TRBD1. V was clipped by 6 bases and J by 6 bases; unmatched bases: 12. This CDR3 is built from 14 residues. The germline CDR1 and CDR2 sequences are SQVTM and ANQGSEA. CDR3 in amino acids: CSVPEAGGGNGYTF. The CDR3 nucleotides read TGCAGCGTCCCCGAGGCAGGGGGCGGAAATGGCTACACCTTC.

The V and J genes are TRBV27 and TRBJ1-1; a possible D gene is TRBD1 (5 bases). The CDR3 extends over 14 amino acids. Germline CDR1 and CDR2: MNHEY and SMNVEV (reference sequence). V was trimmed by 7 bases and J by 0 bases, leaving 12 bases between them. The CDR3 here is CASTSGTLNTEAFF. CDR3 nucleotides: TGTGCCAGCACCTCCGGGACGCTGAACACTGAAGCTTTCTTT.

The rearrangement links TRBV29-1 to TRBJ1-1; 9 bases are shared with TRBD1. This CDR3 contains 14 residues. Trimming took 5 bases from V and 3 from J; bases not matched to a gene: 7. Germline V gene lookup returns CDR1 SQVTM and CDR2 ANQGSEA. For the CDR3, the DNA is TGCAGCGTTTTACAGGGGGCCGGGGACACTGAAGCTTTCTTT. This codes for CSVLQGAGDTEAFF.

CDR3 loop: CAISDEGAYEQYF. In DNA form, the CDR3 reads TGTGCCATCAGTGATGAGGGCGCCTACGAGCAGTACTTC. V is TRBV10-3 and J is TRBJ2-7; D is possibly TRBD2 (5 bases). The germline gives CDR1 ENHRY, CDR2 SYGVKD. The length of the CDR3 is 13 residues. The germline V and J ends were trimmed by 3 bases and 2 bases, with 8 bases remaining between them.

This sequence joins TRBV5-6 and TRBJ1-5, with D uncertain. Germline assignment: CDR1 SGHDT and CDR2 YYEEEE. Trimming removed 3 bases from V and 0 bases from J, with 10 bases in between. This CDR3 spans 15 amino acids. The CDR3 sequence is CASSSRRVSNQPQHF. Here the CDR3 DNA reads TGTGCCAGCAGCTCGCGAAGGGTTAGCAATCAGCCCCAGCATTTT.

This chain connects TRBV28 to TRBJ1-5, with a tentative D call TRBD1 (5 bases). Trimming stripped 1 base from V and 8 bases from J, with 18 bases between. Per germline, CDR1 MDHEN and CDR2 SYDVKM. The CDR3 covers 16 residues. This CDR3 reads CASSLYTGGIVEPQHF. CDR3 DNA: TGTGCCAGCAGTTTATATACAGGTGGTATAGTGGAGCCCCAGCATTTT. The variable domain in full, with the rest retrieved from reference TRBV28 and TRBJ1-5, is DVKVTQSSRYLVKRTGEKVFLECVQDMDHENMFWYRQDPGLGLRLIYFSYDVKMKEKGDIPEGYSVSREKKERFSLILESASTNQTSMYLCASSLYTGGIVEPQHFGDGTRLSIL.

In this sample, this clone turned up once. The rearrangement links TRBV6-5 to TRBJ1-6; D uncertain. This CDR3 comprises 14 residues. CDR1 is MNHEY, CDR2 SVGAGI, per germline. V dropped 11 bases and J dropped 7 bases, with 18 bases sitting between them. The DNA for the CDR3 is TGTGCCTCCACCTCCAGGATCCTCAATTCACCCCTCCACTTT. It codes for CASTSRILNSPLHF.

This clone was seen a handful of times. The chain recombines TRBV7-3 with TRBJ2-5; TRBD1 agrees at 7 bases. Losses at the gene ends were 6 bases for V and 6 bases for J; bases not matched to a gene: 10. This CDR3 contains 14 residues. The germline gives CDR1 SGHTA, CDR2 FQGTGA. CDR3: CASRPTGSEQTQYF. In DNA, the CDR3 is TGTGCCAGCAGACCGACAGGGTCGGAGCAGACCCAGTACTTC.

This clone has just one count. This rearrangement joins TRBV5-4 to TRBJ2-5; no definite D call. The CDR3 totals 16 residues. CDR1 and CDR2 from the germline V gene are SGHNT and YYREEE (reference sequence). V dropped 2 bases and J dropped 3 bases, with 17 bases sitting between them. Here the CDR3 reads CASSFISEIRKETQYF. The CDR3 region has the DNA TGTGCCAGCAGCTTCATCTCCGAGATACGAAAAGAGACCCAGTACTTC.

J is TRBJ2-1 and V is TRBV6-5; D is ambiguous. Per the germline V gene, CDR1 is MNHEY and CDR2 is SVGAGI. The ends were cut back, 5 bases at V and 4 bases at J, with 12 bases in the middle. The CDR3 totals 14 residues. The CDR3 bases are TGTGCCAGCAGTATGACTGGGGTATACAATGAGCAGTTCTTC. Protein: CASSMTGVYNEQFF.

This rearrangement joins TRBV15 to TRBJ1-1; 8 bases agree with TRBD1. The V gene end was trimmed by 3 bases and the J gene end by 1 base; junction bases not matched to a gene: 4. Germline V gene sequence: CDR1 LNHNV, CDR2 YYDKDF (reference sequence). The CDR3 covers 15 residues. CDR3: CATSRTGDSNTEAFF. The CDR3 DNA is TGTGCCACCAGCAGGACAGGGGACTCGAACACTGAAGCTTTCTTT.